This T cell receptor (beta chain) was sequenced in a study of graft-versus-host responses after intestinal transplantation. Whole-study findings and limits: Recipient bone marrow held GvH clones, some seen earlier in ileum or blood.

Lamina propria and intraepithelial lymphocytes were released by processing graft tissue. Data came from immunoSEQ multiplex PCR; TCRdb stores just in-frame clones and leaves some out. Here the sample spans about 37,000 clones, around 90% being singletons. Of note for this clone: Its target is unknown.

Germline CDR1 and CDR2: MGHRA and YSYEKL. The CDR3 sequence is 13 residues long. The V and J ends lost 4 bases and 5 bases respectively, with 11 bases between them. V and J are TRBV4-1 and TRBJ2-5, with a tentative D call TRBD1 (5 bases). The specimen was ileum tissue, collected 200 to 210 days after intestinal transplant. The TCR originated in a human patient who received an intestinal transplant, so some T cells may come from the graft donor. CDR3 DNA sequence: TGCGCCAGCAGCCCCGACAGAATGGAGACCCAGTACTTC. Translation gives CASSPDRMETQYF.